The rows below give T cell receptor beta chains drawn from one sample of a study of blood T cell repertoires in COVID-19. Clones were read by immunoSEQ multiplex PCR, and TCRdb kept only the in-frame ones, dropping some. Of about 180,000 clones in the sample, about 84% were seen once. The sample taken for sequencing was PBMCs or T cells enriched from blood (not recorded which). These receptor sequences come from a woman aged 25 to 39 who had recovered from COVID-19. The CDR3 runs from the conserved cysteine through the conserved F or W. Each record gives: D gene, J gene, V gene, clone size, CDR3 DNA, CDR3 protein. D genes are given only for firm matches. For some rows the clone size is stated as once, few or many, or as a class when expanded; others skip it.

TRBD1 | TRBJ1-1 | TRBV15 | few | TGTGCCACCAGCAGGGGGACAGTCATGAACACTGAAGCTTTCTTT | CATSRGTVMNTEAFF
TRBD2 | TRBJ2-2 | TRBV19 | . | TGTGCCAGTAGGGCCCGTCGTACCGGGACTAGCGGTCAAAACACCGGGGAGCTGTTTTTT | CASRARRTGTSGQNTGELFF
. | TRBJ1-1 | TRBV7-9 | . | TGTGCCAGCAGCTTGGTAACAGGGTTCGCTTTCTTT | CASSLVTGFAFF
. | TRBJ1-1 | TRBV27 | . | TGTGCCAGCAGTTTTATCAGGGACACTGAAGCTTTCTTT | CASSFIRDTEAFF
. | TRBJ2-7 | TRBV19 | . | TGTGCCAGTAGTAGCGCCTCCCCCTTGGAGCAGTACTTC | CASSSASPLEQYF
. | TRBJ1-2 | TRBV3-1/TRBV3-2 | . | TGTGCCAGCAGCGAAAATCTAAACTATGGCTACACCTTC | CASSENLNYGYTF
. | TRBJ1-1 | TRBV27 | . | TGTGCCAGCAGTCCCCTCTGGAGTGAGTTGGGGCAGGGCACTGAAGCTTTCTTT | CASSPLWSELGQGTEAFF
TRBD2 | TRBJ2-7 | TRBV6-5 | few | TGTGCCAGTCGAACTAGCGGGAGGGAACAGTACTTC | CASRTSGREQYF
TRBD2 | TRBJ2-5 | TRBV5-1 | . | TGCGCCAGCAGCTTGGTAGCGGGAAAACAAGAGACCCAGTACTTC | CASSLVAGKQETQYF
. | TRBJ2-7 | TRBV29-1 | . | TGCAGCGTTGAAGATAGGGGAAGGGGCTACGAGCAGTACTTC | CSVEDRGRGYEQYF
. | TRBJ2-1 | TRBV2 | . | TGTGCCAGCAGTGAATTGGGTAAGGGACTCACCTACAATGAGCAGTTCTTC | CASSELGKGLTYNEQFF
TRBD1 | TRBJ2-2 | TRBV4-1 | . | TGCGCCAGCAGCCAAGAGCCAGGGGGGAACACCGGGGAGCTGTTTTTT | CASSQEPGGNTGELFF
TRBD1 | TRBJ1-3 | TRBV25-1 | once | TGTGCCAGCAGTGAATACTGGACAGGGGAAGGAAACACCATATATTTT | CASSEYWTGEGNTIYF
. | TRBJ1-2 | TRBV4-1 | . | TGCGCCAGCAGCCAAGATCCGGTTTTGGATGGCTACACCTTC | CASSQDPVLDGYTF
TRBD2 | TRBJ2-3 | TRBV24-1 | few | TGTGCCACCAGTGATTTTAGCGGGAGCACAGATACGCAGTATTTT | CATSDFSGSTDTQYF
TRBD2 | TRBJ2-5 | TRBV7-8 | . | TGTGCCAGCAGCCTCATAGCGGGAGGGCCCCAGGAGACCCAGTACTTC | CASSLIAGGPQETQYF